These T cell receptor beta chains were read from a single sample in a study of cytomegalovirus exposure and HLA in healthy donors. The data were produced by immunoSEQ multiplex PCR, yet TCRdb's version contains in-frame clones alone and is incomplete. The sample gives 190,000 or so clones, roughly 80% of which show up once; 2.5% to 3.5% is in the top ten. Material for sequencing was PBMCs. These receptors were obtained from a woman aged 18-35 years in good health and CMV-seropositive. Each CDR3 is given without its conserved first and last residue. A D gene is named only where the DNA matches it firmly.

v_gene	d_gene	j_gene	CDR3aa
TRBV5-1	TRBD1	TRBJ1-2	ASSKGQAGDGYT
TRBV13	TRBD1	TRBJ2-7	ASSTTGFYEQY
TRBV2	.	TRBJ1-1	ASSPGQLTEAF
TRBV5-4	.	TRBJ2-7	ASSLLENEQY
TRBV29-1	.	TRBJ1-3	SGVDTGINRNTIY
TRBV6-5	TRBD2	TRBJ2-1	ASSSDSGGVNEQF
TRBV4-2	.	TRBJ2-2	ASSHLSWEGGPSGELF
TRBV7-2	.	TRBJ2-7	ASSLVRFEQY
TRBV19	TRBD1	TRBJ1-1	ASSDRGRGTEAF
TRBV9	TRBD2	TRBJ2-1	ASSVVGGRDEQF
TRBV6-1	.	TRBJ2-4	ASSVGVYIQY
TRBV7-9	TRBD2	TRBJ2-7	ASSLSLGTRSSYEQY
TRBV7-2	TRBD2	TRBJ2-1	ASRNSGGESLGQF
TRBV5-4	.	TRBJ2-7	ASRPGSSVYEQY
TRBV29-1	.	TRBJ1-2	SAWDNGYT
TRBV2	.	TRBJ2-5	ASTLGPFQETQY
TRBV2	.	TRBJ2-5	ASSVRDKETQY
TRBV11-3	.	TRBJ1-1	ASSFYGNTEAF
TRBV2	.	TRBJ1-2	ASKGRPVYGYT
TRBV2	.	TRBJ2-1	ASSELGGEPNNEQF
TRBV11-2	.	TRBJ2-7	ASSLENRVSYEQY
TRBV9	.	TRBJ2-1	ASSGGYRAALNEQF
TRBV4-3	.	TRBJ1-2	ASSPGFRLANYGYT
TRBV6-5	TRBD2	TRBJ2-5	ASSGGEETQY
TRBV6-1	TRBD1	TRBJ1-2	ASSERTGYPYGYT
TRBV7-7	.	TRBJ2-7	ASSQRDTGYKQY
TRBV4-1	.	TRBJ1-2	ASSQVAGGGDYGYT
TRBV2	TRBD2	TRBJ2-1	ASSTGTSGRSYNEQF
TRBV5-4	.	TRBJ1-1	ASSTENTEAF
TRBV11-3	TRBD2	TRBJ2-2	ASSAGGPTGELF
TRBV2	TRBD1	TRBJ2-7	ASRKGQLNYEQY
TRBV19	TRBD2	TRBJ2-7	ATGGGTSYEQY
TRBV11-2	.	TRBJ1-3	ASSLDLISGNTIY
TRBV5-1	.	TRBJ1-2	ASSLDRESIYGYT
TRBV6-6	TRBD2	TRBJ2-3	ASSPLAGGRAQY
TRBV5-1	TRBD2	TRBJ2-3	ASSHTSGSTDTQY
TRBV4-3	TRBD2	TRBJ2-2	ASSQAGGLDTGELF
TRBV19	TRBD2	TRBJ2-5	ASSEIAGKGETQY
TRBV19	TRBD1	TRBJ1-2	ASSTEQGANGYT
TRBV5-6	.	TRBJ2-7	ASSPADRSYEQY